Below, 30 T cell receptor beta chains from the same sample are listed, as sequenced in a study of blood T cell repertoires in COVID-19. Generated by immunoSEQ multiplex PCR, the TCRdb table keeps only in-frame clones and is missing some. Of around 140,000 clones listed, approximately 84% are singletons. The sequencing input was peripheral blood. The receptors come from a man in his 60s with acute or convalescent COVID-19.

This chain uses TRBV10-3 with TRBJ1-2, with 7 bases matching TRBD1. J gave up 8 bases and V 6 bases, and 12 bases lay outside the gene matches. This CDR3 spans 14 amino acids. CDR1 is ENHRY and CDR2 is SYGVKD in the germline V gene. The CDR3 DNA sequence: TGTGCCATCAGCGAGACAGGGATTGAGCACGGCTACACCTTC. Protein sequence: CAISETGIEHGYTF.

The chain's CDR3 is CASRSHRDLWEKLFF. The CDR3 nucleotides read TGTGCCAGCAGATCTCACAGGGATTTATGGGAAAAACTGTTTTTT. The chain recombines TRBV27 with TRBJ1-4, with D possibly TRBD1 on 6 matching bases. The germline V gene has CDR1 MNHEY and CDR2 SMNVEV (reference sequence). Trimming shortened V by 6 bases and J by 8 bases, and 19 bases separated the two germline ends. CDR3 size: 15 residues.

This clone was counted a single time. The CDR3 sequence: CASSIDRRVGQGGNTDTQYF. CDR3 DNA sequence: TGTGCCAGTAGTATAGATCGAAGGGTAGGGCAGGGGGGAAACACAGATACGCAGTATTTT. The chain recombines TRBV19 with TRBJ2-3, with D possibly being TRBD1 (7 bases). Germline assignment: CDR1 LNHDA and CDR2 SQIVND (reference sequence). Trimming took off 0 bases at V and 2 bases at J, with 24 bases between the two ends. The length of the CDR3 is 20 residues.

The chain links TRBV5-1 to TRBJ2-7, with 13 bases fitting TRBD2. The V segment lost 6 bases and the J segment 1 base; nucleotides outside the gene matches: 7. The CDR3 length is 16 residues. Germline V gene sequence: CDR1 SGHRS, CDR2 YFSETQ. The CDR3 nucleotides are TGCGCCAGCACCGCGGCGACTAGCGGGGGGTCCTACGAGCAGTACTTC. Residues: CASTAATSGGSYEQYF.

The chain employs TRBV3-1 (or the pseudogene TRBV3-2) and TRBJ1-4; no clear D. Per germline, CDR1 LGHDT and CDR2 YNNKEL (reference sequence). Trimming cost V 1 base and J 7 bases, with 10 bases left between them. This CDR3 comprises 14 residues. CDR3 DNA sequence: TGTGCCAGCAGCCAAGTGGGGAGGAGTGAAAAACTGTTTTTT. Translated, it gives CASSQVGRSEKLFF.

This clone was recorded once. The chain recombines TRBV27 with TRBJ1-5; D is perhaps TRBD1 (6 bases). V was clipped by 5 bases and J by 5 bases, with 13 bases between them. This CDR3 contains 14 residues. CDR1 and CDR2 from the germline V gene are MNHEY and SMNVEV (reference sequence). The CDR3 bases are TGTGCCAGCAGTCTCAGGGGAACCGATCAGCCCCAGCATTTT. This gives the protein CASSLRGTDQPQHF.

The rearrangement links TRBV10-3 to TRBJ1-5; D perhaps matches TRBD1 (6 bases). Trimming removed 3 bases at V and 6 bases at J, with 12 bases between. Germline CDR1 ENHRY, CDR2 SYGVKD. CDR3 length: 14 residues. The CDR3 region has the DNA TGTGCCATCAGTGAATCCGGGGGGCTTCAGCCCCAGCATTTT. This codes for CAISESGGLQPQHF.

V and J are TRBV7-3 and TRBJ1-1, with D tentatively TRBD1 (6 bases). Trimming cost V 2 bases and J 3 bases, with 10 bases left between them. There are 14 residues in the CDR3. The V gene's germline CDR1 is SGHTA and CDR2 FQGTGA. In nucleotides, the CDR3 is TGTGCCAGCAGCTTATTGGGGGCTGACACTGAAGCTTTCTTT. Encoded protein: CASSLLGADTEAFF.

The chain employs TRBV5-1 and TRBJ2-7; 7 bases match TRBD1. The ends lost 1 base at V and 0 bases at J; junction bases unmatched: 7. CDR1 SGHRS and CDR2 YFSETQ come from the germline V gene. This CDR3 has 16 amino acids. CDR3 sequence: CASSLTPTGSSYEQYF. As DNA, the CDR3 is TGCGCCAGCAGCTTGACACCGACAGGGAGCTCCTACGAGCAGTACTTC.

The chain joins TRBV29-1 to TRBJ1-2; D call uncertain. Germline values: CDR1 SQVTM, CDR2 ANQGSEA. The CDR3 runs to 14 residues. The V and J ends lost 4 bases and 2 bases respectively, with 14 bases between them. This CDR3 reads CSVVAGFDNYGYTF. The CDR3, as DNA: TGCAGCGTTGTCGCGGGGTTTGACAACTATGGCTACACCTTC.

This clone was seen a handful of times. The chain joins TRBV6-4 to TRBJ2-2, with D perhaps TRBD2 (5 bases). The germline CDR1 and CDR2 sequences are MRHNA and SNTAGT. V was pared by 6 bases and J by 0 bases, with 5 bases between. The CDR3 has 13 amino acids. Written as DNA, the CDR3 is TGTGCCAGCAGGGGAGCGAACACCGGGGAGCTGTTTTTT. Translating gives CASRGANTGELFF.

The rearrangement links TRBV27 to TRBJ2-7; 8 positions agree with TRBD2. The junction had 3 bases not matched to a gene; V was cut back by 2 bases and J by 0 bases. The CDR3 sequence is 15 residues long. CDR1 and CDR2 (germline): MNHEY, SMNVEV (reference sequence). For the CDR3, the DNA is TGTGCCAGCAGTTTAGGTAGCGGGGTCTCCTACGAGCAGTACTTC. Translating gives CASSLGSGVSYEQYF.

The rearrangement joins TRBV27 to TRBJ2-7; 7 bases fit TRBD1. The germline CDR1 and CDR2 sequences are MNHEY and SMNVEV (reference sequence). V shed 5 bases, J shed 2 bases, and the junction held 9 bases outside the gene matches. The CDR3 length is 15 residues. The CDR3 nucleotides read TGTGCCAGCAGTGCCCAGGGGACAGCTACCTACGAGCAGTACTTC. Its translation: CASSAQGTATYEQYF.

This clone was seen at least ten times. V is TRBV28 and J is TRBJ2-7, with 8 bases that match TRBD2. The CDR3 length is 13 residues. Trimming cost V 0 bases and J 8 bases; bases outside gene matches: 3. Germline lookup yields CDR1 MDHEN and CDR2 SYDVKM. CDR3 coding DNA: TGTGCCAGCAGTTTATGGACTAGCGTCAAGCAGTACTTC. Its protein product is CASSLWTSVKQYF.

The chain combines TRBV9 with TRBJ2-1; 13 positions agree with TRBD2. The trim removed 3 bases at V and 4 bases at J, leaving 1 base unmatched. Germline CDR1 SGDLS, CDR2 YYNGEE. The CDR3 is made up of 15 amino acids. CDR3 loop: CASSAGLAGYNEQFF. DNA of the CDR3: TGTGCCAGCAGCGCGGGACTAGCGGGATACAATGAGCAGTTCTTC.

In DNA, the CDR3 is TGTGCCAGCAGCTTTGCTACTTTGGCTAACTATGGCTACACCTTC. It encodes CASSFATLANYGYTF. This sequence joins TRBV5-4 and TRBJ1-2; D gene ambiguous. The germline V and J ends were trimmed by 2 bases and 0 bases, with 11 bases remaining between them. The CDR3 is 15 residues long. Germline assignment: CDR1 SGHNT and CDR2 YYREEE (reference sequence).

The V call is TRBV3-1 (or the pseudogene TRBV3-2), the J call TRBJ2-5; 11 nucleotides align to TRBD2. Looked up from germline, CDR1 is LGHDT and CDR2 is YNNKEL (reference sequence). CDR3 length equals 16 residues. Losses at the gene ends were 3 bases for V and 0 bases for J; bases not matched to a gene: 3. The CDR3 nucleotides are TGTGCCAGCAGCCAGAGACTAGCGGGGTACCAAGAGACCCAGTACTTC. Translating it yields CASSQRLAGYQETQYF.

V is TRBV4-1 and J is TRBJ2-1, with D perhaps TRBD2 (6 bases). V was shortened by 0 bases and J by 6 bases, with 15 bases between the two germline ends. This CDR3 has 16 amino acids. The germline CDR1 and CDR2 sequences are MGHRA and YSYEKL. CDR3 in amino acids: CASSQDRAGLGNEQFF. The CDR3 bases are TGCGCCAGCAGCCAAGATCGGGCGGGATTAGGCAATGAGCAGTTCTTC.

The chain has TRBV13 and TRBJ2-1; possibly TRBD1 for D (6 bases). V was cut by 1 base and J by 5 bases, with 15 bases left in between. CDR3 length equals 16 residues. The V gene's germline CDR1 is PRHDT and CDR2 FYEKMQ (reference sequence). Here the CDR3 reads CASSLETGKEDNEQFF. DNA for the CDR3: TGTGCCAGCAGCTTAGAAACAGGGAAAGAGGACAATGAGCAGTTCTTC. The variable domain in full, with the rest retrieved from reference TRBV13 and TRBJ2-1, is AAGVIQSPRHLIKEKRETATLKCYPIPRHDTVYWYQQGPGQDPQFLISFYEKMQSDKGSIPDRFSAQQFSDYHSELNMSSLELGDSALYFCASSLETGKEDNEQFFGPGTRLTVL.

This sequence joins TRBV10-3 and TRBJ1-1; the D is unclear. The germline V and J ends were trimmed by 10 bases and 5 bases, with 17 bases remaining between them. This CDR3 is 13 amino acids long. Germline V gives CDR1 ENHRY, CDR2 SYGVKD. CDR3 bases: TGTGCCAGCCACCTGACCCGAGGGACTGAAGCTTTCTTT. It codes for CASHLTRGTEAFF.

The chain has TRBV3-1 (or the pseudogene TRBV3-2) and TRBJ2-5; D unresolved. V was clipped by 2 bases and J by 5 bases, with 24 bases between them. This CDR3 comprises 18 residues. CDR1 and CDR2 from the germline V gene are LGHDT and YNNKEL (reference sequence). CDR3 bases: TGTGCCAGCAGCCAACTGTTTGATTTCGAAGCGCTATATGAGACCCAGTACTTC. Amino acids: CASSQLFDFEALYETQYF.

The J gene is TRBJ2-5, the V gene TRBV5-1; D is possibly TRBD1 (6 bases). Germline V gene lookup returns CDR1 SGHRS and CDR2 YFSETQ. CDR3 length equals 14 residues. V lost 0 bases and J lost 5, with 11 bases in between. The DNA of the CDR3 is TGCGCCAGCAGCTTGGTGCAGGGGTGGGAGACCCAGTACTTC. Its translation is CASSLVQGWETQYF.

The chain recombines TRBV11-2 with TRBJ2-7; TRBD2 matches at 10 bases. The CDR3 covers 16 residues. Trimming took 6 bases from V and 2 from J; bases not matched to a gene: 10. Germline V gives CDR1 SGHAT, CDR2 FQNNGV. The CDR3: CASSRTSGNIPYEQYF. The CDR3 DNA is TGTGCCAGCAGTAGGACTAGCGGTAACATCCCCTACGAGCAGTACTTC. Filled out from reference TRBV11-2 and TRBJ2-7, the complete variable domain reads EAGVAQSPRYKIIEKRQSVAFWCNPISGHATLYWYQQILGQGPKLLIQFQNNGVVDDSQLPKDRFSAERLKGVDSTLKIQPAKLEDSAVYLCASSRTSGNIPYEQYFGPGTRLTVT.

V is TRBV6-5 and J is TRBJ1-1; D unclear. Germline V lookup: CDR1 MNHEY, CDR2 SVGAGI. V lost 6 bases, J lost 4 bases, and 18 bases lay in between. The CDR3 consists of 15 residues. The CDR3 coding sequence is TGTGCCAGCAGCGACCCGGGGAGAGGGCGCACTGAAGCTTTCTTT. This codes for CASSDPGRGRTEAFF.

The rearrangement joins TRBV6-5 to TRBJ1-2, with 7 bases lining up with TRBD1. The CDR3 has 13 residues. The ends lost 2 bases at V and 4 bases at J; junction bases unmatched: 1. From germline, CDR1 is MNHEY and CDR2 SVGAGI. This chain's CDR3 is CASSYDRVYGYTF. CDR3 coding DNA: TGTGCCAGCAGTTACGACAGGGTCTATGGCTACACCTTC.

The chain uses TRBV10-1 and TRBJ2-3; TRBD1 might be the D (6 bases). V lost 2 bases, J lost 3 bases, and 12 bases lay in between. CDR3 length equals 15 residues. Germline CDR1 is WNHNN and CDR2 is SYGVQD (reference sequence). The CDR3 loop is CASSERTAGTDTQYF. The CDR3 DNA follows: TGCGCCAGCAGTGAGCGGACAGCCGGGACAGATACGCAGTATTTT.

CDR3 loop: CASSQLELGTGGQPQHF. The DNA for the CDR3 is TGCGCCAGCAGCCAGCTAGAGCTGGGGACAGGTGGGCAGCCCCAGCATTTT. V is TRBV4-1 and J is TRBJ1-5, with 8 bases fitting TRBD1. The germline CDR1 and CDR2 sequences are MGHRA and YSYEKL. Germline trimming cut 3 bases from V and 7 bases from J; bases unmatched to any gene: 14. CDR3 size: 17 residues.

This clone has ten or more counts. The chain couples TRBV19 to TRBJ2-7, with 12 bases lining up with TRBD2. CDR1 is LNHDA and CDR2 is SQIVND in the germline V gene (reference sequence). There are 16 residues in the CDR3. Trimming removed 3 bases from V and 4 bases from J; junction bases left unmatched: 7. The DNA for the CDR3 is TGTGCCAGTAGTATCGCTAGCGGGAGGGCCGAGTACGAGCAGTACTTC. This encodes CASSIASGRAEYEQYF.

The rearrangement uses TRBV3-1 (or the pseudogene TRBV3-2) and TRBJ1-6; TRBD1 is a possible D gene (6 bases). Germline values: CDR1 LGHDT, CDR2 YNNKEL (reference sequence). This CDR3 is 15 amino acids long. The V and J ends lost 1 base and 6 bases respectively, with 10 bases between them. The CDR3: CASSQGGQLNSPLHF. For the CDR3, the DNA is TGTGCCAGCAGCCAAGGGGGACAACTTAATTCACCCCTCCACTTT.

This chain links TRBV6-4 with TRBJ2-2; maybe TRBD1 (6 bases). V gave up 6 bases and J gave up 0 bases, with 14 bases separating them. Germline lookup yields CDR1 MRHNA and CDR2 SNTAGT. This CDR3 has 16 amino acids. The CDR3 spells CASSREGTPNTGELFF. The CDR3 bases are TGTGCCAGCAGCCGCGAGGGGACACCGAACACCGGGGAGCTGTTTTTT.